The 4 T cell receptor beta chains presented below share a single source sample, sequenced in a study of blood T cell repertoires in COVID-19. Libraries were prepared by immunoSEQ multiplex PCR; TCRdb keeps only in-frame clonotypes and omits some of them. This sample has hundreds of thousands of clones, with 88% found just once. Material for sequencing was peripheral blood. All receptors come from a woman in her twenties or thirties with acute or convalescent COVID-19.

The chain couples TRBV3-1 (or the pseudogene TRBV3-2) to TRBJ2-1, with a possible D match to TRBD2 (6 bases). Deletions cut 0 bases from V and 4 bases from J, with 10 bases between. This CDR3 spans 15 amino acids. Germline CDR1 is LGHDT and CDR2 is YNNKEL (reference sequence). In nucleotides, the CDR3 is TGTGCCAGCAGCCAAGATACTAGCAGATACAATGAGCAGTTCTTC. Translation: CASSQDTSRYNEQFF.

The chain couples TRBV7-2 to TRBJ1-6; D is undetermined. V shed 1 base and J shed 12 bases, with 10 bases lying between them. The length of the CDR3 is 13 residues. Germline CDR1 is SGHTA and CDR2 is FQGNSA. The chain's CDR3 is CASSLEERGPLHF. In DNA form, the CDR3 reads TGTGCCAGCAGCTTAGAGGAGCGGGGACCCCTCCACTTT.

The V and J genes are TRBV10-3 and TRBJ2-1; D is ambiguous. The V end lost 2 bases, the J end lost 0 bases, and 8 bases lay between the germline ends. Germline assignment: CDR1 ENHRY and CDR2 SYGVKD. This CDR3 is 15 amino acids long. Written as DNA, the CDR3 is TGTGCCATCAGTGAGATGAGGAGCTCCTACAATGAGCAGTTCTTC. It encodes CAISEMRSSYNEQFF.

The chain links TRBV7-2 to TRBJ2-6; maybe TRBD1 (6 bases). V was cut by 5 bases and J by 7 bases, with 15 bases left in between. This CDR3 has 15 amino acids. Germline-derived CDR1 and CDR2 are SGHTA and FQGNSA. Written as DNA, the CDR3 is TGTGCCAGCAGCCCTAGCAGGGGTTTAGCCAACGTCCTGACTTTC. Amino acid sequence: CASSPSRGLANVLTF.